The subject of this entry is one T cell receptor (beta chain). Its specificity is unknown. This sample is drawn from a study of human T cells and chemical hapten exposure. Looking at the study overall: Diphenylcyclopropenone was applied weekly to patients' scalps across the roughly 24-week study. General study findings and limits: No shift was seen in TCRs above 1 in 1000 frequency with DPC sensitization.

Time point defined: patch test 1, 2 weeks after DPC sensitization. Regarding treatment: therapeutic diphenylcyclopropenone sensitization with weekly scalp DPC. Alopecia patients deemed DPC-suitable, aged 18 to 70, excluding pregnancy. The starting material, unfractionated whole blood, was used for total RNA extraction. The CDR3 runs to 15 residues. V was clipped by 0 bases and J by 2 bases, with 8 bases between them. Germline assignment: CDR1 DFQATT and CDR2 SNEGSKA (reference sequence). Using its own MiXCR run on the RACE reads, TCRdb lists one record per CDR3 protein. The repertoire holds roughly 200,000 distinct CDR3 sequences, with under 25% as singletons.

This clonotype was obtained from a woman aged 50 to 60 with alopecia areata. Some clones in this sample may be carry-over from other donors' samples. V is TRBV20-1 and J is TRBJ2-6; D possibly corresponds to TRBD1 (6 bases). The sequenced sample was whole blood, obtained in connection with sensitization to the hapten diphenylcyclopropenone (DPC). The CDR3 nucleotides are TGCAGTGCTAGAGAGGGGGCTGCTGGGGCCAACGTCCTGACTTTC. Amino acids: CSAREGAAGANVLTF.